What follows are 8 T cell receptor beta chains derived from one specimen sequenced in a study of blood T cell repertoires in COVID-19 (dated by TCRdb to about 2020). Library preparation used the immunoSEQ multiplex PCR assay. TCRdb holds this immuneACCESS table with in-frame rearrangements only. Some clones are missing; in checked studies, unresolved V genes explain under half, and the rest has no known cause. For this sample there are around 300,000 clones; roughly 85% appear just once. Just over 7% of the sample goes to the ten largest clones. The specimen was peripheral blood. Every receptor here comes from a human donor in a cohort sampled during active COVID-19.

CDR3 region: CASRGGGDIQYF. DNA for the CDR3: TGTGCCAGCAGAGGGGGCGGAGACATTCAGTACTTC. The genes are TRBV2 and TRBJ2-4; 7 positions agree with TRBD1. Trimming removed 6 bases from V and 8 bases from J; junction bases left unmatched: 4. Germline CDR1 is SNHLY and CDR2 is FYNNEI. The CDR3 runs to 12 residues.

This chain connects TRBV20-1 to TRBJ2-1; no clear D gene. Germline V gene data show CDR1 as DFQATT and CDR2 as SNEGSKA (reference sequence). The CDR3 totals 10 residues. Trimming shortened V by 6 bases and J by 9 bases, and 9 bases separated the two germline ends. CDR3 in amino acids: CSARDGEQFF. CDR3 nucleotide sequence: TGCAGTGCCCGCGATGGTGAGCAGTTCTTC.

This chain uses TRBV6-5 with TRBJ1-5; TRBD1 might be the D (5 bases). With 5 bases removed from V and 7 bases from J, the gap between germline ends came to 12 bases. CDR1 MNHEY and CDR2 SVGAGI come from the germline V gene. The CDR3 consists of 13 residues. DNA of the CDR3: TGTGCCAGCAGTATGCGGGGCGTCCAGCCCCAGCATTTT. It codes for CASSMRGVQPQHF.

This clone has just a few counts. The CDR3 reads CASSQGKGRASPLHF. Written as DNA, the CDR3 is TGTGCCAGCAGCCAAGGGAAGGGGAGGGCTTCACCCCTCCACTTT. The chain couples TRBV3-1 (or the pseudogene TRBV3-2) to TRBJ1-6, with a tentative D call TRBD1 (5 bases). Trimming shortened V by 1 base and J by 9 bases, and 13 bases separated the two germline ends. The CDR3 covers 15 residues. Germline CDR1 is LGHDT and CDR2 is YNNKEL (reference sequence).

CDR3 nucleotide sequence: TGTGCCAGCAGTTTGGGTGAGGGTGACACCATATATTTT. This sequence encodes CASSLGEGDTIYF. The rearrangement uses TRBV12-3 or TRBV12-4 and TRBJ1-3; D remains unclear. V was trimmed by 3 bases and J by 8 bases, leaving 11 bases between them. The CDR3 runs to 13 residues.

The chain is built from TRBV4-2 and TRBJ1-5; 9 positions match TRBD1. The CDR3 contains 16 residues. Per germline, CDR1 LGHNA and CDR2 YNFKEQ. The ends lost 1 base at V and 6 bases at J; junction bases unmatched: 7. The CDR3, as DNA: TGTGCCAGCAGCCAAGTTGGGACAGGGATATTTCAGCCCCAGCATTTT. Encoded protein: CASSQVGTGIFQPQHF.

The gene calls are TRBV29-1 and TRBJ1-1; a weak D match, TRBD1 (5 bases). Trimming removed 8 bases from V and 1 base from J, with 11 bases in between. Germline V gene lookup returns CDR1 SQVTM and CDR2 ANQGSEA. This CDR3 is 12 amino acids long. The CDR3 region is CSTTVSNTEAFF. CDR3 bases: TGCAGCACGACAGTCTCGAACACTGAAGCTTTCTTT.

The chain carries TRBV5-1 and TRBJ1-4; possibly TRBD1 for D (5 bases). The CDR3 sequence is 14 residues long. V was trimmed by 1 base and J by 11 bases, leaving 15 bases between them. Germline V CDR1 and CDR2: SGHRS, YFSETQ. CDR3 in DNA: TGCGCCAGCAGCTTGAGAGACAGTCAAACGAAACTGTTTTTT. It is translated as CASSLRDSQTKLFF.